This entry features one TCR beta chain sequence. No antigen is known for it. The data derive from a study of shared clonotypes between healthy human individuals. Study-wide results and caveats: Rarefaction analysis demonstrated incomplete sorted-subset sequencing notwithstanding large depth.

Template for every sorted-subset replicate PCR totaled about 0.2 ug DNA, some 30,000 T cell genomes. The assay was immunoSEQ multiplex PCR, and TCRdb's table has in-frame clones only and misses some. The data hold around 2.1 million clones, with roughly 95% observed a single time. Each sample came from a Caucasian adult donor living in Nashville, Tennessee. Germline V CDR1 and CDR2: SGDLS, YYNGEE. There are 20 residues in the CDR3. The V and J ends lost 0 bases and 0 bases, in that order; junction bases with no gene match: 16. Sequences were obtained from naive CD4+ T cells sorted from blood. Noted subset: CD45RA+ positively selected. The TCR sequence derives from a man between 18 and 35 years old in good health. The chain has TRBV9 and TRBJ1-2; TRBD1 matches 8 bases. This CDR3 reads CASSVAQVPRQGRANYGYTF. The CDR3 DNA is TGTGCCAGCAGCGTAGCCCAAGTACCCAGACAGGGGAGAGCTAACTATGGCTACACCTTC.